This entry is about one TCR beta chain. This sample was included in a study of preoperative IRX-2 immunotherapy in early breast cancer. This CDR3 has 19 amino acids. Germline values: CDR1 SGHNT, CDR2 YYREEE (reference sequence). V was pared by 2 bases and J by 0 bases, with 8 bases of the junction left unmatched. Treatment denoted: preoperative locoregional IRX-2 cytokine immunotherapy. Patients received preoperative, locoregional IRX-2 cytokine immunotherapy in a phase Ib study. Method: immunoSEQ multiplex PCR; TCRdb's copy keeps in-frame clones and lacks some. The table records about 23,000 clones, 80% to 90% of them present only once.

The sequence derives from a human donor with breast cancer. The chain carries TRBV5-4 and TRBJ2-2, with 12 positions matching TRBD1. The sample was tumor tissue, taken after IRX-2 immunotherapy. This CDR3 is CASSFHRDRGLANTGELFF. The DNA of the CDR3 is TGTGCCAGCAGCTTCCACCGGGACAGGGGGCTTGCGAACACCGGGGAGCTGTTTTTT.